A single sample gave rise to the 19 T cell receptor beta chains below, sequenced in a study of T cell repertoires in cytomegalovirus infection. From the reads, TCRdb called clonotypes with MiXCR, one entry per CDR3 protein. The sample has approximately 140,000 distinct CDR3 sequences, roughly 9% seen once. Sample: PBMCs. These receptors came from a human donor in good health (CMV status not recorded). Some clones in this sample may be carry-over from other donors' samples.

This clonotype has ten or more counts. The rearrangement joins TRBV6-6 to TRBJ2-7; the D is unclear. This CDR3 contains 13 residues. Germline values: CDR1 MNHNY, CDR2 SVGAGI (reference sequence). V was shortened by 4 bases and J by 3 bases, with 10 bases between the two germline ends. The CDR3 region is CASSFQGVYEQYF. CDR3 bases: TGTGCCAGCAGTTTCCAAGGCGTCTACGAGCAGTACTTC.

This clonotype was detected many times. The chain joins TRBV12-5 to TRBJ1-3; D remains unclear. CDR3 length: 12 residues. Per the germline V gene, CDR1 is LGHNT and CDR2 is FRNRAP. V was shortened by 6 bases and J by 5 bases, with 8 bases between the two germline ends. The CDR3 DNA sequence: TGTGCTAGTGGCCCAGCACGAAACACCATATATTTT. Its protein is CASGPARNTIYF.

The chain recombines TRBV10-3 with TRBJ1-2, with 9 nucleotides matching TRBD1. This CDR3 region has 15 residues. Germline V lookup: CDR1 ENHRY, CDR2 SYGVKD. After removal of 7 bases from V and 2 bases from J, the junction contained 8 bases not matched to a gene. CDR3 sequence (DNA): TGTGCCATCATTCCGGGACAGGGAATGAACTATGGCTACACCTTC. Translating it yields CAIIPGQGMNYGYTF.

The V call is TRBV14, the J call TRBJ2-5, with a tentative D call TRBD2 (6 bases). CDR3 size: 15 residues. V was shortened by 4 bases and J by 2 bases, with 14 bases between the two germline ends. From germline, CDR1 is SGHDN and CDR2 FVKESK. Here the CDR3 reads CASSRPGLQQETQYF. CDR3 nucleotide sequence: TGTGCCAGCAGCCGCCCGGGACTCCAGCAAGAGACCCAGTACTTC. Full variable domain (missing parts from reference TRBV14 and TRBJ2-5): EAGVTQFPSHSVIEKGQTVTLRCDPISGHDNLYWYRRVMGKEIKFLLHFVKESKQDESGMPNNRFLAERTGGTYSTLKVQPAELEDSGVYFCASSRPGLQQETQYFGPGTRLLVL.

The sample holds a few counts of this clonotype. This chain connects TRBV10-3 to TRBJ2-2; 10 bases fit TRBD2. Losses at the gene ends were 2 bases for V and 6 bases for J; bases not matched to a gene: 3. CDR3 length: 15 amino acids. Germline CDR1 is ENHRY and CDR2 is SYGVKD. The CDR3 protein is CAISESGGAAGELFF. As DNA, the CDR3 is TGTGCCATCAGTGAGAGCGGGGGGGCCGCCGGGGAGCTGTTTTTT.

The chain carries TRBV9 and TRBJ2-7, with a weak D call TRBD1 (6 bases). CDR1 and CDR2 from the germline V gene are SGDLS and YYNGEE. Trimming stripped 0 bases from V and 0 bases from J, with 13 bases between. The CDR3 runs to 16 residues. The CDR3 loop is CASSVASQGLSYEQYF. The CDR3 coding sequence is TGTGCCAGCAGCGTAGCATCACAGGGTCTCTCCTACGAGCAGTACTTC. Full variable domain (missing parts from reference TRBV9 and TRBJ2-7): DSGVTQTPKHLITATGQRVTLRCSPRSGDLSVYWYQQSLDQGLQFLIQYYNGEERAKGNILERFSAQQFPDLHSELNLSSLELGDSALYFCASSVASQGLSYEQYFGPGTRLTVT.

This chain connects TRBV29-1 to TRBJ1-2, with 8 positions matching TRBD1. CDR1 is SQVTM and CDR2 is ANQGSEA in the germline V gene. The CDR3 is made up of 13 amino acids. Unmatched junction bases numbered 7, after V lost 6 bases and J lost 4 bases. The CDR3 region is CSVGQETFYGYTF. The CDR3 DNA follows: TGCAGCGTGGGACAGGAGACTTTCTATGGCTACACCTTC.

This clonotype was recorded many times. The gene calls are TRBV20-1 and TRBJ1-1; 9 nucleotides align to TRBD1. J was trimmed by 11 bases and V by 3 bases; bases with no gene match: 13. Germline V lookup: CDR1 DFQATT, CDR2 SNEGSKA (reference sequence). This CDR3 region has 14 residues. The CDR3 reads CSASFRDREWGAFF. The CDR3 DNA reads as TGCAGTGCTAGTTTCCGGGACAGGGAATGGGGGGCTTTCTTT.

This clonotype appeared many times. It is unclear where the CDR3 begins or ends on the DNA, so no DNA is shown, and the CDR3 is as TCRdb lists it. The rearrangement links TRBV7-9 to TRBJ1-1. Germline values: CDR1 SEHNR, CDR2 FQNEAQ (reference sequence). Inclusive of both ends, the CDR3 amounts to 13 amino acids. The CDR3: CASSSPGTFGAFF.

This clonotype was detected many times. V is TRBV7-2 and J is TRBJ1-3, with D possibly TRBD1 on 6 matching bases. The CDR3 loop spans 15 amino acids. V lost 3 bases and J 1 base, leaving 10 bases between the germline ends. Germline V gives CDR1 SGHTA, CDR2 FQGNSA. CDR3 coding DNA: TGTGCCAGCAGCTTTCACAGGGAGTCTGGAAACACCATATATTTT. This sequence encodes CASSFHRESGNTIYF.

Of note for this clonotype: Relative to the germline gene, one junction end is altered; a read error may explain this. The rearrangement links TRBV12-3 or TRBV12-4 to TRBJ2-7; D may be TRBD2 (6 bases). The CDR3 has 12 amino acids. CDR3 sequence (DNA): TGTGACAGCAGTTTTCGGGGGTACGAGCAGTACTTC. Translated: CDSSFRGYEQYF.

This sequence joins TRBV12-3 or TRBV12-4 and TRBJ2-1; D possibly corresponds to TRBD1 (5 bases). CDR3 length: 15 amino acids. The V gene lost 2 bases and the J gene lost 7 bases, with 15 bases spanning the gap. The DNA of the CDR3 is TGTGCCAGCAGTTTATACGCAGGGAAAAGAAATGAGCAGTTCTTC. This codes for CASSLYAGKRNEQFF.

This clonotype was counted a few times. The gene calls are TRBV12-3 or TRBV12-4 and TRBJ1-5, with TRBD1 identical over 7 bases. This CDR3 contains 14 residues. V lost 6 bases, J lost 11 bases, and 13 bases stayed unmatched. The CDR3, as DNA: TGTGCCAGCAGCCCTGGGACAGTTCCTTCAGCCCAGCATTTT. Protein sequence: CASSPGTVPSAQHF.

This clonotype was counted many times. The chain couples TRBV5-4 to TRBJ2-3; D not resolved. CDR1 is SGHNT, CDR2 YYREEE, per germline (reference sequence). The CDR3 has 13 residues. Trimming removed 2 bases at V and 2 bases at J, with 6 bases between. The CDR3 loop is CASSFPTTDTQYF. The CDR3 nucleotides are TGTGCCAGCAGCTTTCCCACCACAGATACGCAGTATTTT.

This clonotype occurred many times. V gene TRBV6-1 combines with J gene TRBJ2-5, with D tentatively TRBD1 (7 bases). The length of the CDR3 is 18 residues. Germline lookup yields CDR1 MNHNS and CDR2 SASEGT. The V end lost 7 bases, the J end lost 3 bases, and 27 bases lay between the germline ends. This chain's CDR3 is CASTRGDQTNKEKETQYF. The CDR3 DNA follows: TGTGCCAGCACCAGGGGGGATCAAACGAATAAGGAAAAAGAGACCCAGTACTTC.

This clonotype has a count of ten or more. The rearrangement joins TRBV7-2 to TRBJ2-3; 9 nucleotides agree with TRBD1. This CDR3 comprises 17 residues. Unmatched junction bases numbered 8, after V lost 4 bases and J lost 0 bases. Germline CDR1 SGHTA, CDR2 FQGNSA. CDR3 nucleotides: TGTGCCAGCAGCTCGGGACAGGGATTGCTTAGCACAGATACGCAGTATTTT. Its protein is CASSSGQGLLSTDTQYF.

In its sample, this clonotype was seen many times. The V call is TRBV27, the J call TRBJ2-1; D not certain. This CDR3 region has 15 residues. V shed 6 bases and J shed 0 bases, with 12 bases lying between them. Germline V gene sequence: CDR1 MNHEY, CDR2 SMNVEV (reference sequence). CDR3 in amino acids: CASRLQLSSYNEQFF. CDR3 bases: TGTGCCAGCAGGTTACAGTTGAGCTCCTACAATGAGCAGTTCTTC.

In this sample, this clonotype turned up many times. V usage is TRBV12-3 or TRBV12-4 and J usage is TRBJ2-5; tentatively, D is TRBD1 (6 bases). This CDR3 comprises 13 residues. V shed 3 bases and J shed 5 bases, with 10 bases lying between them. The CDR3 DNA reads TGTGCCAGCAGTTTTTCAGGGGTGGAGACCCAGTACTTC. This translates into CASSFSGVETQYF.

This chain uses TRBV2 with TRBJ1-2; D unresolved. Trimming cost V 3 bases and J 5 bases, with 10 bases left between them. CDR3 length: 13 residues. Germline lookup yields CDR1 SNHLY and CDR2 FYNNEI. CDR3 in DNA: TGTGCCAGCAGTGACACCAGGTCGTATGGCTACACCTTC. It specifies CASSDTRSYGYTF.